These T cell receptor beta chains were read from a single sample in a study of cytomegalovirus exposure and HLA in healthy donors. Clones were sequenced by immunoSEQ multiplex PCR, and TCRdb holds only the in-frame ones, with some missing. Among about 170,000 clones, roughly four fifths were seen once, and the ten largest hold roughly 5%. The sample consisted of PBMCs. The receptors stem from a girl aged 5-17 years in good health and CMV-seropositive. Each CDR3 is given with its conserved first and last residue. The D gene is left open where the match is weak. A clone size is listed for some rows: how often the clone was seen (once, few, many), or a class if it is expanded.

few | TRBJ1-2 | TRBV18 | . | TGTGCCAGCTCCCTAGGGGAAGATGGCTACACCTTC | CASSLGEDGYTF
. | TRBJ2-1 | TRBV15 | . | TGTGCCACCCAGGCAGGCGTAAAGGAGCAGTTCTTC | CATQAGVKEQFF
once | TRBJ2-1 | TRBV5-1 | . | TGCGCCAGCAGCTTATCAGGGGCTGGCAATGAGCAGTTCTTC | CASSLSGAGNEQFF
. | TRBJ1-5 | TRBV2 | TRBD1 | TGTGCCAGCAGTCTACAGGGGTTGCATCAGCCCCAGCATTTT | CASSLQGLHQPQHF
. | TRBJ1-2 | TRBV6-1 | . | TGTGCCAGCAGTTTCGGAGGGTCTAACTATGGCTACACCTTC | CASSFGGSNYGYTF
. | TRBJ1-1 | TRBV5-1 | . | TGCGCCAGCAGCTTAAATGGAGGTCCTGAAGCTTTCTTT | CASSLNGGPEAFF
. | TRBJ2-7 | TRBV19 | TRBD1 | TGTGCCAGTAGGCTAACCGGGACAGGGCGCTACGAGCAGTACTTC | CASRLTGTGRYEQYF
. | TRBJ1-1 | TRBV18 | TRBD1 | TGTGCCAGCTCACGGTACAGGGGTTATGAGACTGAAGCTTTCTTT | CASSRYRGYETEAFF
. | TRBJ2-2 | TRBV2 | . | TGTGCCAGCAGTGAAGCGCGGAGCGGGGAGCTGTTTTTT | CASSEARSGELFF
. | TRBJ2-5 | TRBV29-1 | . | TGCAGCGTTGACCAGTTACCTCAAGAGACCCAGTACTTC | CSVDQLPQETQYF
. | TRBJ2-7 | TRBV28 | . | TGTGCCAGCAGTTTCTTCAGTCGTGTTTATCCATCCTACGAGCAGTACTTC | CASSFFSRVYPSYEQYF
. | TRBJ2-7 | TRBV6-5 | . | TGTGCCAGCAGTCCAGGACAGCTTGACGAGCAGTACTTC | CASSPGQLDEQYF
. | TRBJ1-2 | TRBV23-1 | TRBD1 | TGCGCCAGCAGTCAACGGACAGGGGGCGCCGTATGGGATGGCTACACCTTC | CASSQRTGGAVWDGYTF
. | TRBJ2-1 | TRBV7-8 | TRBD2 | TGTGCCAGCAGCTTCGGGGGGGCTAGCTACAATGAGCAGTTCTTC | CASSFGGASYNEQFF
. | TRBJ1-2 | TRBV27 | . | TGTGCCAGCAGTTTATCTGGAGGCGGCCAGCACTATGGCTACACCTTC | CASSLSGGGQHYGYTF
. | TRBJ2-7 | TRBV29-1 | TRBD2 | TGCAGCGCTCTGACTAGCGGGGGGACTCTCGAGCAGTACTTC | CSALTSGGTLEQYF
. | TRBJ1-1 | TRBV4-1 | . | TGCGCCAGCAGCCAAGATGCCTGGGGCTGGACTGAAGCTTTCTTT | CASSQDAWGWTEAFF
. | TRBJ1-1 | TRBV5-1 | TRBD1 | TGCGCCAGCAGCCCCGGGTACGGGACAGAGAGCGAAGCTTTCTTT | CASSPGYGTESEAFF
. | TRBJ1-2 | TRBV28 | TRBD1 | TGTGCCAGCAGTACACAACAAATACTACAGGGGGCCTATGGCTACACCTTC | CASSTQQILQGAYGYTF
. | TRBJ2-4 | TRBV2 | . | TGTGCCAGCAGGGCGGACGGGGGCATTCAGTACTTC | CASRADGGIQYF
. | TRBJ2-1 | TRBV5-4 | TRBD2 | TGTGCCAGCAGCTCGCCTAGCGGGGGTGGTTACAATGAGCAGTTCTTC | CASSSPSGGGYNEQFF
. | TRBJ2-3 | TRBV5-4 | TRBD2 | TGTGCCACCGGGGCGGGGGGGGATACGCAGTATTTT | CATGAGGDTQYF
once | TRBJ2-2 | TRBV7-3 | TRBD2 | TGTGCCAGCAGCCCAACAAGGACTAGAAGTCCCACCGGGGAGCTGTTTTTT | CASSPTRTRSPTGELFF
. | TRBJ2-1 | TRBV9 | TRBD2 | TGTGCCAGCAGCGACGGCGGTAGCGGGGGCCCTTCCGAGCAGTTCTTC | CASSDGGSGGPSEQFF
. | TRBJ1-1 | TRBV7-9 | . | TGTGCCAGCAGCTCCACAACAGCGAACACTGAAGCTTTCTTT | CASSSTTANTEAFF
. | TRBJ1-1 | TRBV6-5 | . | TGTGCCAGCAGGACAACCCGGAACACTGAAGCTTTCTTT | CASRTTRNTEAFF
. | TRBJ1-1 | TRBV18 | . | TGTGCCAGCTCAGACAGTAGGAATGAAGCTTTCTTT | CASSDSRNEAFF
. | TRBJ1-2 | TRBV7-8 | TRBD1 | TGTGCCAGCAGCTTAGGACAGGGGTATGGCTACACCTTC | CASSLGQGYGYTF
. | TRBJ1-4 | TRBV19 | TRBD1 | TGTGCCAGTAGTATTTGGACAGGGTCAAATGAAAAACTGTTTTTT | CASSIWTGSNEKLFF
. | TRBJ1-1 | TRBV18 | TRBD1 | TGTGCCAGCTCACCGGACAGGACAGAACAGACTGAAGCTTTCTTT | CASSPDRTEQTEAFF
. | TRBJ1-3 | TRBV13 | . | TGTGCCAGCAGCTCCCTGGGGCGACAGATCTCTGGAAACACCATATATTTT | CASSSLGRQISGNTIYF
few | TRBJ1-6 | TRBV11-3 | . | TGTGCCAGCAGCCGTTCCGGGAATTCACCCCTCCACTTT | CASSRSGNSPLHF
once | TRBJ1-2 | TRBV11-3 | TRBD1 | TGTGCCAGCAGCTCCCGGACAGGGGGCGGCTACACCTTC | CASSSRTGGGYTF
once | TRBJ1-4 | TRBV28 | . | TGTGCCAGCAGTTTGGTCCGGGATGAAAAACTGTTTTTT | CASSLVRDEKLFF
. | TRBJ1-6 | TRBV30 | . | TGTGCCTCGGGCGGGGGCTCCTATAATTCACCCCTCCACTTT | CASGGGSYNSPLHF
. | TRBJ2-3 | TRBV5-1 | TRBD2 | TGCGCCAGCAGCTATTTAGCGGGGGGCCTCACAGATACGCAGTATTTT | CASSYLAGGLTDTQYF
. | TRBJ2-7 | TRBV4-1 | TRBD1 | TGCGCCAGCAGCCAAGAAGGCGGACAGGGTAGAGAGCAGTACTTC | CASSQEGGQGREQYF
. | TRBJ2-3 | TRBV9 | TRBD2 | TGTGCCAGCAGCCCGGGACTAGCGCACACAGATACGCAGTATTTT | CASSPGLAHTDTQYF
. | TRBJ2-7 | TRBV5-1 | TRBD1 | TGCGCCAGCAGCTTGGAGGGACAGGGAAGGTACTACGAGCAGTACTTC | CASSLEGQGRYYEQYF
. | TRBJ1-5 | TRBV27 | . | TGTGCCAGCAGGCCCCCGGGACAAAGCAATCAGCCCCAGCATTTT | CASRPPGQSNQPQHF
. | TRBJ2-7 | TRBV5-1 | . | TGCGCCAGCAGCCGGACGGACACCCACGAGCAGTACTTC | CASSRTDTHEQYF
. | TRBJ2-1 | TRBV6-6 | . | TGTGCCAGTCAACCAGGGAAGCTTTATGAGCAGTTCTTC | CASQPGKLYEQFF
few | TRBJ1-1 | TRBV6-1 | TRBD1 | TGTGCCAGCCGTCCCGGGACAGGGTTGGGCACTGAAGCTTTCTTT | CASRPGTGLGTEAFF
. | TRBJ1-1 | TRBV9 | . | TGTGCCAGCAGCGTAGATAAGGGGTGGGGCACTGAAGCTTTCTTT | CASSVDKGWGTEAFF
. | TRBJ1-5 | TRBV2 | . | TGTGCCAGCAGTGGAGTGGTAAATTTCTGGGCTCAGCCCCAGCATTTT | CASSGVVNFWAQPQHF
few | TRBJ1-2 | TRBV6-5 | . | TGTGCCAGCAGCCAAGGACAGTCTTATGGCTACACCTTC | CASSQGQSYGYTF
. | TRBJ2-1 | TRBV30 | . | TGTGCCTGGAGTATAGGACTGTACAATGAGCAGTTCTTC | CAWSIGLYNEQFF
. | TRBJ1-6 | TRBV6-5 | TRBD1 | TGTGCCAGCAGTTACTCCTTCCAGGGGGGTAATTCACCCCCCCACTTT | CASSYSFQGGNSPPHF
. | TRBJ1-3 | TRBV13 | TRBD1 | TGTGCCAGCAGTCCAGACAGGGGCTCTGGAAACACCATATATTTT | CASSPDRGSGNTIYF